This note documents a single T cell receptor (beta chain) sequence. The data originate from a study of blood T cell repertoires in COVID-19. Overall study: Spain, Italy and the United States supplied samples that represented acute and convalescent COVID-19. T cells, B-cell-depleted T cells, or PBMCs provided the cDNA or gDNA that served as material.

Those enrolled in Seattle joined during active infection and were followed longitudinally afterward. Losses at the gene ends were 7 bases for V and 1 base for J; bases not matched to a gene: 9. The CDR3 totals 15 residues. Germline V CDR1 and CDR2: LNHDA, SQIVND (reference sequence). In the study's own analysis: Counts of nucleated cells, estimated from reference gene primer amplification, were obtained. Sequencing used immunoSEQ multiplex PCR; TCRdb keeps in-frame clones, though not all of them. V and J calls and clone size follow that table, whereas D and trimming were derived from the DNA. Among 35,000 to 40,000 clones listed, about two thirds were seen once.

This receptor was identified in a man between 65 and 79 years old with COVID-19, enrolled during active disease. The specimen was peripheral blood. The chain combines TRBV19 with TRBJ2-5, with 7 bases that match TRBD1. The CDR3 DNA reads as TGTGCCAGTACCCAAATGGGACAGAGCCAAGAGACCCAGTACTTC. Translation: CASTQMGQSQETQYF.